This TCR beta chain came from a study of blood T cell repertoires in COVID-19. Study as a whole: The United States, Italy and Spain provided the acute and convalescent COVID-19 samples. PBMCs, B-cell-depleted T cells, or T cells provided the cDNA or gDNA that made up the material.

Per the original methods: Estimation of nucleated cell counts relied on the amplification of reference gene primers. The table came from immunoSEQ multiplex PCR; TCRdb's copy has only in-frame clones and leaves some out. V, J and clone size reflect that table, while D and trimming were determined from the DNA. The sample lists tens of thousands of clones, 80% to 90% occurring once. Looked up from germline, CDR1 is LGHDT and CDR2 is YNNKEL (reference sequence). This CDR3 contains 15 residues. V shed 2 bases and J shed 0 bases, with 9 bases lying between them. Sequences were obtained from peripheral blood. This chain links TRBV3-1 (or the pseudogene TRBV3-2) with TRBJ2-3; D is uncertain. The clonotype comes from a woman in her 70s with acute or convalescent COVID-19. The CDR3: CASSQLESSTDTQYF. The CDR3, as DNA: TGTGCCAGCAGCCAACTAGAATCTAGCACAGATACGCAGTATTTT.